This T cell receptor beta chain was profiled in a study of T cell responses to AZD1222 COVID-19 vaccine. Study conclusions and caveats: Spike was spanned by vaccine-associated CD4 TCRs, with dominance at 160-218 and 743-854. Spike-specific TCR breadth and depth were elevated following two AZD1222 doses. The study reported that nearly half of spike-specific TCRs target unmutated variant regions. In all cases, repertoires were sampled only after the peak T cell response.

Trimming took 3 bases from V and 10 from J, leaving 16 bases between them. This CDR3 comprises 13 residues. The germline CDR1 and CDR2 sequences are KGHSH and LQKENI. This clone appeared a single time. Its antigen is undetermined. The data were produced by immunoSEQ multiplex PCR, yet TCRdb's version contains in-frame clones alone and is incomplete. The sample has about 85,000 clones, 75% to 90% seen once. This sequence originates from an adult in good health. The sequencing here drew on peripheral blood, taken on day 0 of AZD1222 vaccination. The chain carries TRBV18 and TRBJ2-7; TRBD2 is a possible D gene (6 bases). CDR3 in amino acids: CASSPGGDGGQYF. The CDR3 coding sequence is TGTGCCAGCTCACCCGGAGGGGACGGGGGACAGTACTTC.